The 16 T cell receptor beta chains listed next were all sequenced from one sample in a study of CD4 T cells in relation to SARS-CoV-2 and coronaviruses. Using immunoSEQ multiplex PCR, the repertoire was profiled, and TCRdb retains in-frame clones only, with some absent. The sample holds 15,000 to 20,000 clones, roughly 77% seen once. No antigens are known for them. CD4+ T cells from unexposed donors were obtained before the COVID-19 pandemic (2011-2018). CD4+ T cells were isolated from the cells after more than nine days of culture. Sequenced input: CD4+ T cells from PBMCs, cultured in vitro. These receptors came from a human donor in good health.

This rearrangement joins TRBV18 to TRBJ2-3; the D gene is possibly TRBD2 (5 bases). The germline V gene encodes CDR1 KGHSH and CDR2 LQKENI. The CDR3 is 15 amino acids. The V end was cut by 3 bases, the J end by 3 bases, with 13 bases between. This CDR3 reads CASSPRDTSTDTQYF. The DNA of the CDR3 is TGTGCCAGCTCACCGAGGGATACCTCGACAGATACGCAGTATTTT.

The rearrangement uses TRBV24-1 and TRBJ1-1; no definite D call. CDR1 and CDR2 (germline): KGHDR, SFDVKD. This CDR3 is built from 15 residues. Between the trimmed V and J ends, which lost 4 bases and 1 base, there was a span of 12 bases. The CDR3 DNA sequence: TGTGCCACCAGTGACCCGAGGTCCAAGAACACTGAAGCTTTCTTT. Its translation: CATSDPRSKNTEAFF.

The chain recombines TRBV9 with TRBJ1-4; possible D gene TRBD1, 5 bases. There are 15 residues in the CDR3. The V gene lost 4 bases and the J gene lost 8 bases, with 18 bases spanning the gap. Germline-derived CDR1 and CDR2 are SGDLS and YYNGEE. Here the CDR3 DNA reads TGTGCCAGCAGCCTGGGGGGGAGGGTTGAGGAAAAACTGTTTTTT. Protein sequence: CASSLGGRVEEKLFF. The full variable domain, completed using reference TRBV9 and TRBJ1-4, is DSGVTQTPKHLITATGQRVTLRCSPRSGDLSVYWYQQSLDQGLQFLIQYYNGEERAKGNILERFSAQQFPDLHSELNLSSLELGDSALYFCASSLGGRVEEKLFFGSGTQLSVL.

The rearrangement uses TRBV4-1 and TRBJ2-1; 8 bases map to TRBD2. The CDR3 is made up of 19 amino acids. Looked up from germline, CDR1 is MGHRA and CDR2 is YSYEKL. The junction had 14 bases not matched to a gene; V was cut back by 0 bases and J by 4 bases. The CDR3 spells CASSQDLGREGKLYNEQFF. The CDR3 DNA reads TGCGCCAGCAGCCAAGATCTGGGTCGGGAGGGCAAACTTTACAATGAGCAGTTCTTC.

The chain carries TRBV7-9 and TRBJ1-5; 8 nucleotides line up with TRBD1. V lost 0 bases and J lost 7; bases outside the gene matches: 5. Germline V gene data show CDR1 as SEHNR and CDR2 as FQNEAQ (reference sequence). This CDR3 region has 15 residues. The CDR3 sequence: CASSLAGRTGQPQHF. CDR3 DNA sequence: TGTGCCAGCAGCTTAGCGGGGAGGACAGGGCAGCCCCAGCATTTT.

The chain carries TRBV28 and TRBJ2-3; the D is unclear. Trimming took 6 bases from V and 3 from J, leaving 7 bases between them. The CDR3 totals 12 residues. Germline V CDR1 and CDR2: MDHEN, SYDVKM. CDR3 coding DNA: TGTGCCAGCAGCTCGAGAACAGATACGCAGTATTTT. It yields the protein CASSSRTDTQYF.

This clone was found once. The chain carries TRBV28 and TRBJ2-7; TRBD1 matches 9 bases. Looked up from germline, CDR1 is MDHEN and CDR2 is SYDVKM. The CDR3 is 18 residues long. The V segment lost 2 bases and the J segment 5 bases; nucleotides outside the gene matches: 16. Written as DNA, the CDR3 is TGTGCCAGCAGTTTAGGTCGGGGGCGTTGGACAGGGGTCCACGAGCAGTACTTC. It specifies CASSLGRGRWTGVHEQYF.

This clone was observed a handful of times. The rearrangement uses TRBV25-1 and TRBJ2-1; TRBD1 agrees at 9 bases. The CDR3 runs 14 residues. The trim removed 2 bases at V and 8 bases at J, leaving 4 bases unmatched. CDR1 and CDR2 from the germline V gene are MGHDK and SYGVNS. Here the CDR3 DNA reads TGTGCCAGCAGTGAAAGTACAGGGGGCGATGAGCAGTTCTTC. This gives the protein CASSESTGGDEQFF.

The J gene is TRBJ2-2, the V gene TRBV5-1; D perhaps matches TRBD1 (5 bases). V was shortened by 0 bases and J by 1 base, with 10 bases between the two germline ends. CDR3 size: 16 residues. Germline V gives CDR1 SGHRS, CDR2 YFSETQ. For the CDR3, the DNA is TGCGCCAGCAGCTTGGAAGCCCAGGGGAACACCGGGGAGCTGTTTTTT. Its protein is CASSLEAQGNTGELFF.

The chain employs TRBV19 and TRBJ2-5, with a weak D call TRBD2 (5 bases). The CDR3 covers 13 residues. V gave up 4 bases and J gave up 3 bases, with 9 bases separating them. Germline lookup yields CDR1 LNHDA and CDR2 SQIVND (reference sequence). CDR3 protein: CASSKSGKETQYF. As DNA, the CDR3 is TGTGCCAGTAGTAAATCGGGAAAAGAGACCCAGTACTTC.

This chain uses TRBV28 with TRBJ2-1; 9 positions agree with TRBD2. This CDR3 spans 12 amino acids. Per the germline V gene, CDR1 is MDHEN and CDR2 is SYDVKM. Losses at the gene ends were 3 bases for V and 10 bases for J; bases not matched to a gene: 1. The CDR3 DNA reads TGTGCCAGCAGTTTGCGGGAGGGCGAGCAGTTCTTC. It specifies CASSLREGEQFF. Complete variable domain (other parts from reference TRBV28 and TRBJ2-1): DVKVTQSSRYLVKRTGEKVFLECVQDMDHENMFWYRQDPGLGLRLIYFSYDVKMKEKGDIPEGYSVSREKKERFSLILESASTNQTSMYLCASSLREGEQFFGPGTRLTVL.

In DNA, the CDR3 is TGCGCCAGCTCCCGCGACACCAACATGAACACTGAAGCTTTCTTT. It codes for CASSRDTNMNTEAFF. The chain is built from TRBV5-1 and TRBJ1-1, with D unclear. V dropped 7 bases and J dropped 0 bases, with 16 bases sitting between them. The CDR3 loop spans 15 amino acids. The germline V gene encodes CDR1 SGHRS and CDR2 YFSETQ.

The J gene is TRBJ2-3, the V gene TRBV3-1 (or the pseudogene TRBV3-2); 7 nucleotides align to TRBD1. Losses at the gene ends were 1 base for V and 5 bases for J; bases not matched to a gene: 6. The CDR3 totals 15 residues. CDR1 is LGHDT, CDR2 YNNKEL, per germline (reference sequence). CDR3 amino acids: CASSQGGTAKDTQYF. The CDR3 coding sequence is TGTGCCAGCAGCCAAGGAGGGACAGCAAAAGATACGCAGTATTTT.

The rearrangement links TRBV3-1 (or the pseudogene TRBV3-2) to TRBJ2-1; 16 bases line up with TRBD2. The CDR3 totals 19 residues. The germline CDR1 and CDR2 sequences are LGHDT and YNNKEL (reference sequence). With V trimmed by 2 bases and J by 7 bases, 11 bases remained unmatched. For the CDR3, the DNA is TGTGCCAGCAGCCAAAGCTCGACCGGGACTAGCGGGAGGGGAAATGAGCAGTTCTTC. Protein sequence: CASSQSSTGTSGRGNEQFF.

The J gene is TRBJ2-7, the V gene TRBV7-6; TRBD2 matches 8 bases. Germline V lookup: CDR1 SGHVS, CDR2 FNYEAQ. V trimming: 5 bases; J trimming: 5 bases; junction bases outside the gene matches: 14. This CDR3 comprises 16 residues. CDR3 sequence: CASSGGYREGGHEQYF. The CDR3 coding sequence is TGTGCCAGCAGCGGGGGCTACCGGGAGGGGGGCCACGAGCAGTACTTC.

The V and J genes are TRBV5-4 and TRBJ2-7; TRBD1 agrees at 8 bases. The germline V gene has CDR1 SGHNT and CDR2 YYREEE (reference sequence). This CDR3 spans 14 amino acids. J gave up 5 bases and V 4 bases, and 8 bases lay outside the gene matches. DNA of the CDR3: TGTGCCAGCAGCCTAACCGGGACAGGCCACGAGCAGTACTTC. Translation gives CASSLTGTGHEQYF.